The clone carrying this T cell receptor beta chain was found a few times. The antigen remains unidentified. This sample was taken from a study of T-cell memory formation after mild COVID-19. Study-wide findings and caveats: Clones from the second wave (peaking day 37) had unconfirmed SARS-CoV-2 specificity. The main location of contracting CD4+ clones was CM and EM, and that of contracting CD8+ clones was EMRA.

The CDR3 spans 11 residues. V shed 2 bases and J shed 6 bases, with 6 bases lying between them. Germline CDR1 SGHDT, CDR2 YYEEEE. TCRdb fed the 5' RACE reads into MiXCR, producing one record per CDR3 protein. Found here are about 350,000 distinct CDR3 sequences, around 13% of them singletons; the top ten hold 22%. The chain is built from TRBV5-6 and TRBJ2-7; D may be TRBD1 or TRBD2 (5 bases each). Sequences were obtained from PBMCs or a T cell subset sorted from them (not recorded which). The receptor comes from a man between 18 and 35 years old who had mild COVID-19 (a few samples of this study predate the infection). Cell type and time point are not known. The CDR3 protein is CASSFGGEQYV. The CDR3 coding sequence is TGTGCCAGCAGCTTTGGGGGCGAGCAGTACGTC.